This T cell receptor beta chain came from a study of blood T cell repertoires in COVID-19. Study at large: Italy, Spain and the United States were the sources of the convalescent and acute COVID-19 samples. PBMCs, B-cell-depleted T cells, or T cells were the source of the cDNA or gDNA that made up the material.

V lost 5 bases to trimming and J lost 7 bases, with 12 bases between them. This CDR3 region has 13 residues. Authors' processing steps: Reference gene primer amplification gave nucleated cell count estimates. Measured with immunoSEQ multiplex PCR; TCRdb has only the in-frame clones, and not every one. The V and J calls and clone size are taken from that table; D and trimming were inferred from the DNA. Of under 300,000 clones detected, about 80% appear once; the ten largest clones hold around 9.9%. The receptor's source is a woman aged 80 or older with acute or convalescent COVID-19. The V call is TRBV12-3 or TRBV12-4, the J call TRBJ1-5, with TRBD1 as a possible D gene (6 bases). Specimen: peripheral blood. CDR3 DNA: TGTGCCAGCAGTCCAGGGGATAGGCAGCCCCAGCATTTT. Translating it yields CASSPGDRQPQHF.